The rows below give T cell receptor beta chains drawn from one sample of a study of shared clonotypes between healthy human individuals. Only in-frame clones appear in the TCRdb table, and some are missing; sequencing was by immunoSEQ multiplex PCR. The sample contains 2,500,000 or so clones, roughly nine tenths of which appear only once. The sequenced sample was naive CD4+ T cells sorted from blood. The receptors stem from a man younger than 35 in good health. Both conserved end residues are part of each CDR3. The order of the fields is V gene, D gene, clone size, J gene, CDR3 protein, CDR3 DNA. D genes are given only for firm matches. The size entry is marked missing in some rows and otherwise reads once, few, many or a size class.

V: TRBV5-6
D: .
size: once
J: TRBJ2-5
CDR3: CASSLGGYETQYF
DNA: TGTGCCAGCAGCTTGGGCGGCTATGAGACCCAGTACTTC

V: TRBV19
D: .
size: once
J: TRBJ1-1
CDR3: CASSIRGLSNTEAFF
DNA: TGTGCCAGTAGTATAAGGGGCCTCTCGAACACTGAAGCTTTCTTT

V: TRBV19
D: TRBD1
size: .
J: TRBJ1-1
CDR3: CASSMPTGVMNTEAFF
DNA: TGTGCCAGTAGTATGCCTACAGGGGTCATGAACACTGAAGCTTTCTTT

V: TRBV30
D: .
size: once
J: TRBJ2-1
CDR3: CAWRNRNGVWGRVPRGNEQFF
DNA: TGTGCCTGGAGAAACAGAAACGGCGTGTGGGGGAGAGTACCACGGGGCAATGAGCAGTTCTTC

V: TRBV10-3
D: TRBD2
size: .
J: TRBJ2-7
CDR3: CAISDGGAGGQPSYEQYF
DNA: TGTGCCATCAGTGACGGGGGGGCGGGTGGCCAACCCTCCTACGAGCAGTACTTC

V: TRBV5-6
D: .
size: .
J: TRBJ1-3
CDR3: CASSYRPGGGNTIYF
DNA: TGTGCCAGCAGCTACAGGCCCGGGGGTGGAAACACCATATATTTT

V: TRBV6-5
D: TRBD1
size: .
J: TRBJ1-5
CDR3: CASRRGQLQPQHF
DNA: TGTGCCAGCAGACGGGGACAGCTTCAGCCCCAGCATTTT

V: TRBV5-1
D: .
size: .
J: TRBJ2-3
CDR3: CASSSGSGDTQYF
DNA: TGCGCCAGCAGTTCCGGGTCGGGTGATACGCAGTATTTT

V: TRBV30
D: .
size: .
J: TRBJ2-3
CDR3: CAWSVLQRAKTDTQYF
DNA: TGTGCCTGGAGTGTACTTCAGCGCGCAAAAACAGATACGCAGTATTTT

V: TRBV5-4
D: TRBD2
size: .
J: TRBJ2-5
CDR3: CASSLGLSGGEETQYF
DNA: TGTGCCAGCAGCCTGGGGCTTAGCGGGGGGGAGGAGACCCAGTACTTC

V: TRBV19
D: .
size: .
J: TRBJ1-5
CDR3: CASGTDSQPQHF
DNA: TGTGCCAGTGGGACGGATTCTCAGCCCCAGCATTTT

V: TRBV25-1
D: TRBD1
size: .
J: TRBJ1-4
CDR3: CASSGWTGLSSTNEKLFF
DNA: TGTGCCAGCAGTGGCTGGACAGGGCTTTCTTCAACTAATGAAAAACTGTTTTTT

V: TRBV2
D: TRBD1
size: .
J: TRBJ1-3
CDR3: CASSPDDRGPGNTIYF
DNA: TGTGCCAGCAGCCCTGATGACAGGGGGCCTGGAAACACCATATATTTT

V: TRBV11-2
D: .
size: few
J: TRBJ1-1
CDR3: CASSPAYEAFF
DNA: TGTGCCAGCAGCCCAGCCTATGAAGCTTTCTTT

V: TRBV7-9
D: .
size: once
J: TRBJ2-3
CDR3: CASSFRASEGGGTDTQYF
DNA: TGTGCCAGCAGCTTCCGCGCCAGTGAGGGGGGCGGCACAGATACGCAGTATTTT

V: TRBV4-1
D: TRBD1
size: .
J: TRBJ2-6
CDR3: CASSHPTGYASGANVLTF
DNA: TGCGCCAGCAGCCACCCGACAGGGTATGCATCTGGGGCCAACGTCCTGACTTTC

V: TRBV25-1
D: TRBD2
size: .
J: TRBJ2-3
CDR3: CASRPTSGGANTQYF
DNA: TGTGCCAGCAGGCCGACTAGCGGGGGGGCGAATACGCAGTATTTT

V: TRBV6-5
D: .
size: .
J: TRBJ1-1
CDR3: CASSSPFGGTEAFF
DNA: TGTGCCAGCAGTTCCCCCTTTGGAGGCACTGAAGCTTTCTTT

V: TRBV6-5
D: .
size: .
J: TRBJ2-6
CDR3: CASSYSAAPGANVLTF
DNA: TGTGCCAGCAGTTACTCGGCAGCCCCTGGGGCCAACGTCCTGACTTTC

V: TRBV30
D: .
size: .
J: TRBJ2-7
CDR3: CAWSVIGGGEQYF
DNA: TGTGCCTGGAGTGTAATAGGCGGCGGCGAGCAGTACTTC

V: TRBV7-2
D: TRBD2
size: .
J: TRBJ2-1
CDR3: CASSFSSGGARGHNEQFF
DNA: TGTGCCAGCAGCTTTTCTAGCGGGGGGGCCAGAGGTCACAATGAGCAGTTCTTC

V: TRBV11-3
D: .
size: .
J: TRBJ1-3
CDR3: CASSLDVALSGNTIYF
DNA: TGTGCCAGCAGCTTAGATGTCGCCCTCTCTGGAAACACCATATATTTT

V: TRBV15
D: TRBD2
size: .
J: TRBJ2-3
CDR3: CATSRELIAGGMPATDTQYF
DNA: TGTGCCACCAGCAGAGAACTTATAGCGGGGGGGATGCCAGCCACAGATACGCAGTATTTT

V: TRBV9
D: TRBD1
size: .
J: TRBJ2-7
CDR3: CASSVIGQGSEQYF
DNA: TGTGCCAGCAGCGTAATCGGACAGGGTAGCGAGCAGTACTTC

V: TRBV10-3
D: TRBD2
size: .
J: TRBJ2-1
CDR3: CAISERAGGGYNEQFF
DNA: TGTGCCATCAGTGAGCGGGCCGGGGGGGGATACAATGAGCAGTTCTTC

V: TRBV6-5
D: .
size: .
J: TRBJ2-5
CDR3: CASSYGQYQETQYF
DNA: TGTGCCAGCAGTTACGGACAGTACCAAGAGACCCAGTACTTC

V: TRBV6-6
D: TRBD1
size: .
J: TRBJ1-5
CDR3: CASTRRQGGRQPQHF
DNA: TGTGCCAGCACCCGACGACAGGGTGGACGTCAGCCCCAGCATTTT

V: TRBV6-5
D: TRBD1
size: .
J: TRBJ1-2
CDR3: CASRRTGPSTGYTF
DNA: TGTGCCAGCAGACGGACAGGCCCCTCTACTGGCTACACCTTC

V: TRBV6-5
D: TRBD2
size: .
J: TRBJ2-7
CDR3: CASSYTLLAGAYEQYF
DNA: TGTGCCAGCAGTTACACCCTACTAGCGGGGGCCTACGAGCAGTACTTC

V: TRBV7-9
D: TRBD2
size: once
J: TRBJ2-1
CDR3: CASSPNAWTSGNEQFF
DNA: TGTGCCAGCAGCCCCAACGCTTGGACTAGCGGGAATGAGCAGTTCTTC

V: TRBV6-5
D: TRBD1
size: .
J: TRBJ2-1
CDR3: CASSPTTGPYNEQFF
DNA: TGTGCCAGCAGTCCGACGACAGGGCCCTACAATGAGCAGTTCTTC

V: TRBV4-1
D: .
size: .
J: TRBJ2-4
CDR3: CASSQAGGQRNIQYF
DNA: TGCGCCAGCAGCCAAGCCGGGGGACAGAGAAACATTCAGTACTTC

V: TRBV10-1
D: TRBD2
size: .
J: TRBJ2-5
CDR3: CASSPAGAPETQYF
DNA: TGCGCCAGCAGTCCGGCGGGAGCGCCAGAGACCCAGTACTTC

V: TRBV7-9
D: TRBD2
size: .
J: TRBJ2-7
CDR3: CASRRDGTTLEQYF
DNA: TGTGCCAGCAGACGAGACGGGACTACGTTAGAGCAGTACTTC

V: TRBV9
D: .
size: .
J: TRBJ1-2
CDR3: CASSVPGGPYGYTF
DNA: TGTGCCAGCAGCGTTCCGGGGGGACCCTATGGCTACACCTTC

V: TRBV11-1
D: .
size: few
J: TRBJ2-7
CDR3: CASSLARYEQYF
DNA: TGTGCCAGCAGCTTAGCGCGTTACGAGCAGTACTTC

V: TRBV10-1
D: .
size: .
J: TRBJ2-5
CDR3: CASSESWGRETQYF
DNA: TGCGCCAGCAGTGAGTCCTGGGGTAGAGAGACCCAGTACTTC

V: TRBV5-1
D: .
size: once
J: TRBJ1-6
CDR3: CASRTDGSYNSPLHF
DNA: TGCGCCAGCAGAACCGACGGTTCCTATAATTCACCCCTCCACTTT

V: TRBV6-5
D: .
size: .
J: TRBJ2-7
CDR3: CASSPREVYAYEQYF
DNA: TGTGCCAGCAGCCCACGGGAAGTCTACGCCTACGAGCAGTACTTC

V: TRBV7-2
D: TRBD1
size: .
J: TRBJ1-4
CDR3: CASSRDRVGEKLFF
DNA: TGTGCCAGCAGCCGGGACAGGGTTGGAGAAAAACTGTTTTTT

V: TRBV7-2
D: TRBD2
size: .
J: TRBJ2-1
CDR3: CASSLGWTSGRANEQFF
DNA: TGTGCCAGCAGCTTAGGATGGACTAGCGGGAGGGCAAATGAGCAGTTCTTC

V: TRBV19
D: TRBD2
size: .
J: TRBJ2-2
CDR3: CASSMGGASGELFF
DNA: TGTGCCAGTAGTATGGGAGGGGCGTCCGGGGAGCTGTTTTTT

V: TRBV10-3
D: .
size: .
J: TRBJ1-6
CDR3: CAIRTGFNSPLHF
DNA: TGTGCCATCAGGACCGGGTTTAATTCACCCCTCCACTTT

V: TRBV28
D: TRBD2
size: .
J: TRBJ2-3
CDR3: CASSPAGDYRPHFTDTQYF
DNA: TGTGCCAGCAGCCCGGCCGGGGACTACCGCCCCCATTTCACAGATACGCAGTATTTT

V: TRBV6-6
D: .
size: .
J: TRBJ1-4
CDR3: CASSYRFREKLFF
DNA: TGTGCCAGCAGTTACAGGTTCCGGGAAAAACTGTTTTTT

V: TRBV4-3
D: .
size: .
J: TRBJ1-4
CDR3: CASSQDLTVLVGAGSEKLFF
DNA: TGCGCCAGCAGCCAAGATCTAACGGTTCTGGTCGGTGCAGGGAGCGAAAAACTGTTTTTT

V: TRBV5-1
D: .
size: .
J: TRBJ2-4
CDR3: CASSSSGIAKNIQYF
DNA: TGCGCCAGCAGTTCGAGTGGGATAGCCAAAAACATTCAGTACTTC

V: TRBV11-2
D: .
size: .
J: TRBJ2-7
CDR3: CASRALKGPRAYEQYF
DNA: TGTGCCAGCAGAGCTTTGAAGGGCCCGCGGGCCTACGAGCAGTACTTC